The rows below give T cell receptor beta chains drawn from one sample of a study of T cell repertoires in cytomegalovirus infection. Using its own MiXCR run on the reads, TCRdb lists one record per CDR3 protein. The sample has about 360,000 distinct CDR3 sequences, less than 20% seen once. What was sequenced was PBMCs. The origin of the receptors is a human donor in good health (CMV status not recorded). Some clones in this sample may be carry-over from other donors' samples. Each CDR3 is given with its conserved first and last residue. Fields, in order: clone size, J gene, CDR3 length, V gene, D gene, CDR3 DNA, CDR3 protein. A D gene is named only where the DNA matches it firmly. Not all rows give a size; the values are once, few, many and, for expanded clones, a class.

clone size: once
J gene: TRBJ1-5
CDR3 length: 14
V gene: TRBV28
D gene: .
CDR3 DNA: TGTGCCAGCACCCCGGTGAGGATGGATCAGCCCCAGCATTTT
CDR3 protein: CASTPVRMDQPQHF

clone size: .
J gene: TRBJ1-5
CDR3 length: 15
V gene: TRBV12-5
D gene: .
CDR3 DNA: TGTGCTAGTGGCCTGGGGGGGTACAACAATCAGCCCCAGCATTTT
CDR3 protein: CASGLGGYNNQPQHF

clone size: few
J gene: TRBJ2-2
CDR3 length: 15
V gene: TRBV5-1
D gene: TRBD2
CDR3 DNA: TGCGCCAGCAGCCCCCGGGGGGGGGACACCGGGGAGCTGTTTTTT
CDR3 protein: CASSPRGGDTGELFF

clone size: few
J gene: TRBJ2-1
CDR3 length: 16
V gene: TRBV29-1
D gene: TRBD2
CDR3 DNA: TGCAGCGTTACGAAAATTCTAGCGGGAACCTACAATGAGCAGTTCTTC
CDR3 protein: CSVTKILAGTYNEQFF

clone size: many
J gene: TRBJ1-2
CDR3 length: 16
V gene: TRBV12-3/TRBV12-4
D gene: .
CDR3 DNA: TGTGCCAGCAGTGTTACAGGTTCTCCTTCTAACTATGGCTACACCTTC
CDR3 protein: CASSVTGSPSNYGYTF

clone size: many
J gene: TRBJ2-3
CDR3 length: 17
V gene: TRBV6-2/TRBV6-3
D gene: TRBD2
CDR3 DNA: TGTGCCAGCAGTTACACGAGGACTAGACCTAGCACAGATACGCAGTATTTT
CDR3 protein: CASSYTRTRPSTDTQYF

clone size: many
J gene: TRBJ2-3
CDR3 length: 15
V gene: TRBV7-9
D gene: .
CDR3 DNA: TGTGCCAGCAGCCGCGGGGAAGGCTTCACAGATACGCAGTATTTT
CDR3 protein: CASSRGEGFTDTQYF

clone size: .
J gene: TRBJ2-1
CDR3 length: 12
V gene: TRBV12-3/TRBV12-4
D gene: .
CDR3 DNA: TGTGCCAGCAGTTGGTATCAGGGAGAGCAGTTCTTC
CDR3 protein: CASSWYQGEQFF

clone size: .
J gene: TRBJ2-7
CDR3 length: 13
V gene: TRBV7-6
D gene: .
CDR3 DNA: TGTGCCAGCAGCTTGAACCCAGGGAGCGAGCAGTACTTC
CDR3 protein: CASSLNPGSEQYF

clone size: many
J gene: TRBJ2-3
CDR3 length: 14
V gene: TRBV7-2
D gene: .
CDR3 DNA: TGTGCCAGCAGCTTACAATATTTAGCAGATACGCAGTATTTT
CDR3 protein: CASSLQYLADTQYF

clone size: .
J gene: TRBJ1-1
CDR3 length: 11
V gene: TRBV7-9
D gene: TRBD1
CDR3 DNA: TGTGCCAGCAGCCATATGTCGGGACAGAACTTT
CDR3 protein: CASSHMSGQNF

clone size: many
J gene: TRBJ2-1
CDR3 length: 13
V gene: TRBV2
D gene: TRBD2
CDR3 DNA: TGTGCCAGCAGCGAAGCGGGGGGAAATGAGCAGTTCTTC
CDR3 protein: CASSEAGGNEQFF

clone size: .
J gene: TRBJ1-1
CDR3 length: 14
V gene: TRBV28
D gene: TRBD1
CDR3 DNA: TGTGCCAGCAGTTCCTCCGGGACAGGGCCTGAAGCTTTCTTT
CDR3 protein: CASSSSGTGPEAFF

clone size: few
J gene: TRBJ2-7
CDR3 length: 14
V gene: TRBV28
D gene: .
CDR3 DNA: TGTGCCAGCAGTTTGACAATGGTTATTTACGAGCAGTACTTC
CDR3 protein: CASSLTMVIYEQYF

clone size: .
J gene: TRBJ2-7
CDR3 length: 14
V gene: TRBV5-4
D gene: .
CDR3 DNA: TGTGCCAGCAGCCCCCGGGACGGAAACTACGAGCAGTACTTC
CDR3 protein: CASSPRDGNYEQYF

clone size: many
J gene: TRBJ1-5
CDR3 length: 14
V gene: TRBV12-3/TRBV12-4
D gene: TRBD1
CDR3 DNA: TGTGCCAGCAGCTTCGGCCGACAGGGTCAGCCCCAGCATTTT
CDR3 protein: CASSFGRQGQPQHF

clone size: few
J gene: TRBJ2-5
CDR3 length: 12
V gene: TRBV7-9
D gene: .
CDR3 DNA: TGTGCCAGCAGCTTAGGTGAGGGGACCCAGTACTTC
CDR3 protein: CASSLGEGTQYF

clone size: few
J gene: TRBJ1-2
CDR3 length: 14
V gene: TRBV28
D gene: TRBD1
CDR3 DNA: TGTGCCAGCAGCCTGACAGGGCCCTACTATGGCTACACCTTC
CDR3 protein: CASSLTGPYYGYTF

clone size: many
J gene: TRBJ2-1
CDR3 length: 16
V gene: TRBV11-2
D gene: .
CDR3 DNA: TGTGCCAGCAGCTTAGGCGCGCTAGCCGGGGGCAATGAGCAGTTCTTC
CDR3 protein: CASSLGALAGGNEQFF

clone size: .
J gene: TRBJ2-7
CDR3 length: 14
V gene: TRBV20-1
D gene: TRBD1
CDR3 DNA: TGCAGTGCTCAATTGACAGGGGATTCCTACGAGCAGTACTTC
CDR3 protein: CSAQLTGDSYEQYF

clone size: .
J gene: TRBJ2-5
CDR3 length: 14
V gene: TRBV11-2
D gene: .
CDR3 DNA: TGTGCCAGCAGCTTCAGTGGGAACCAAGAGACCCAGTACTTC
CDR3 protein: CASSFSGNQETQYF

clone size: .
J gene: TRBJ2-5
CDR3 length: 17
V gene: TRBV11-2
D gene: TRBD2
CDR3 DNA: TGTGCCAGCAGCGTCCAGCCGGTCGGGAGGGCCGGTGAGACCCAGTACTTC
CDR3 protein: CASSVQPVGRAGETQYF

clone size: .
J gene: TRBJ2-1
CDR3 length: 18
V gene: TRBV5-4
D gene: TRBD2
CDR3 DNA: TGTGCCAGCAGCCTGGGGGGCGGGAGGGCCGTAGCCTACAATGAGCAGTTCTTC
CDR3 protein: CASSLGGGRAVAYNEQFF

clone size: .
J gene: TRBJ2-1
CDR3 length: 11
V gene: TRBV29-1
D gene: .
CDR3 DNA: TGCAGCGTCAGGGGATACAATGAGCAGTTCTTC
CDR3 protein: CSVRGYNEQFF

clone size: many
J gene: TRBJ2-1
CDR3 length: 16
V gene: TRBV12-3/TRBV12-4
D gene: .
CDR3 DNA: TGTGCCAGCAGACGACCGGGACTGGGCGGCACCAATGAGCAGTTCTTC
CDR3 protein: CASRRPGLGGTNEQFF

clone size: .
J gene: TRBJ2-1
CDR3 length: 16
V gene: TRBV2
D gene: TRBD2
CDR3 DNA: TGTGCCAGCAGCGCCTTTCGACTAGCGGGAGACAATGAGCAGTTCTTC
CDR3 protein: CASSAFRLAGDNEQFF

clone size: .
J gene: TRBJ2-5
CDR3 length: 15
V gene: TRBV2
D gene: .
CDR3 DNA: TGTGCCAGCAGTCCTCCTTGGGGGGAGGAAGAGACCCAGTACTTC
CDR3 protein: CASSPPWGEEETQYF

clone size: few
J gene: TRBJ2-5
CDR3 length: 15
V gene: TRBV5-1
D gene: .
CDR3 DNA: TGCGCCAGCAGCTTGGGCTTAAGGGGGATGGAGACCCAGTACTTC
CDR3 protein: CASSLGLRGMETQYF

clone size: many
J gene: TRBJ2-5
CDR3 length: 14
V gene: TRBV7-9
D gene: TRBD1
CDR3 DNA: TGTGCCAGCAGCTCGTGGGACAGATTGGAGACCCAGTACTTC
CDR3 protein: CASSSWDRLETQYF

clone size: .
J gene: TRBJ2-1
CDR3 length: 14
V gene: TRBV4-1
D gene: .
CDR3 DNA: TGCGCCAGCAGCCAGGCCTGGAACCCGTCAAGGCGGTTCTTC
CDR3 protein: CASSQAWNPSRRFF

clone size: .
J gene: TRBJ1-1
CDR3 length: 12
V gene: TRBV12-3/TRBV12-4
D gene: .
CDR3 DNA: TGTGCCAGCAGTTTCGTGGACGCTGAAGCTTTCTTT
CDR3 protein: CASSFVDAEAFF